This TCR beta chain was profiled in a study of T-cell memory formation after mild COVID-19. General study results and limits: Later expanders leaned toward CD4+, whereas clones contracting from day 15 to 85 were balanced CD4/CD8. The CD4+ clones that contracted clustered mainly within CM and EM, and the CD8+ clones concentrated in EMRA.

The CDR3 is 14 residues long. The V end lost 2 bases, the J end lost 1 base, and 8 bases lay between the germline ends. Constant-segment primers served in 5'RACE that generated TCR alpha and TCR beta cDNA libraries bearing sample barcodes and UMIs. One entry per CDR3 protein, called by TCRdb with MiXCR from the 5' RACE reads. In the table there are 300,000 to 350,000 distinct CDR3 sequences, 14% of which are singletons. Ten or more counts support this clonotype. Its target is unknown. The material sequenced was PBMCs or a T cell subset sorted from them (not recorded which). The source of this sequence is a man younger than 30 who had mild COVID-19 (a few samples of this study predate the infection). Cell type and time point are not known. The chain is built from TRBV12-3 or TRBV12-4 and TRBJ2-5; no definite D call. The CDR3 bases are TGTGCCAGCAGTTTATGGGGTCGCCAAGAGACCCAGTACTTC. This gives the protein CASSLWGRQETQYF.